This is a list of T cell receptor beta chains from one sample in a study of CD8 T cells in ankylosing spondylitis. TCRdb analysed the 5' RACE reads with MiXCR anew, one entry per CDR3 protein. The table shows over 200,000 distinct CDR3 sequences, with around 17% occurring only once. Sequenced sample: blood, either unsorted or a sorted T cell fraction (not recorded which). These receptors originate from a male donor with ankylosing spondylitis. CDR3s include the opening cysteine and the closing phenylalanine or tryptophan. Fields, in order: J gene, V gene, D gene, clone size, CDR3 protein, CDR3 DNA. A D gene is named only where the DNA matches it firmly. Clone size appears in some rows only: once, few, many, or a class for an expanded clone.

j_call: TRBJ1-1
v_call: TRBV7-8
d_call: .
clone_size: .
cdr3_aa: CASSPLPGDTEAFF
cdr3_nt: TGTGCCAGCAGCCCCCTTCCGGGAGACACTGAAGCTTTCTTT

j_call: TRBJ2-1
v_call: TRBV12-3/TRBV12-4
d_call: .
clone_size: few
cdr3_aa: CASCVGGSYNEQFF
cdr3_nt: TGTGCCAGTTGTGTCGGGGGATCCTACAATGAGCAGTTCTTC

j_call: TRBJ1-4
v_call: TRBV29-1
d_call: .
clone_size: few
cdr3_aa: CSVESGQGEDEKLFF
cdr3_nt: TGCAGCGTTGAATCCGGTCAGGGAGAGGATGAAAAACTGTTTTTT

j_call: TRBJ2-5
v_call: TRBV15
d_call: TRBD1
clone_size: .
cdr3_aa: CATTSRGTGDGTQYF
cdr3_nt: TGTGCCACCACCAGCAGAGGGACAGGGGATGGGACCCAGTACTTC

j_call: TRBJ2-7
v_call: TRBV3-1
d_call: TRBD1
clone_size: .
cdr3_aa: CASSIYGTGEVDEQYF
cdr3_nt: TGTGCCAGCAGCATCTACGGGACAGGGGAAGTGGACGAGCAGTACTTC

j_call: TRBJ1-2
v_call: TRBV12-3/TRBV12-4
d_call: .
clone_size: many
cdr3_aa: CASSSWTENSNYGYTF
cdr3_nt: TGTGCCAGCAGTTCCTGGACGGAGAACTCAAACTATGGCTACACCTTC

j_call: TRBJ2-3
v_call: TRBV30
d_call: TRBD1
clone_size: few
cdr3_aa: CAWSVGTGRSDTQYF
cdr3_nt: TGTGCCTGGAGTGTAGGGACAGGGAGATCGGATACGCAGTATTTT

j_call: TRBJ2-3
v_call: TRBV11-3
d_call: .
clone_size: .
cdr3_aa: CASSCRGAWTDTQYF
cdr3_nt: TGTGCCAGCAGCTGTAGAGGGGCTTGGACAGATACGCAGTATTTT

j_call: TRBJ2-5
v_call: TRBV7-8
d_call: .
clone_size: .
cdr3_aa: CASSFVLQGVGETQYF
cdr3_nt: TGTGCCAGCAGCTTCGTTTTACAGGGCGTGGGGGAGACCCAGTACTTC

j_call: TRBJ2-1
v_call: TRBV7-2
d_call: .
clone_size: .
cdr3_aa: CASSFQGGEQFF
cdr3_nt: TGTGCCAGCAGCTTCCAGGGGGGTGAGCAGTTCTTC

j_call: TRBJ2-2
v_call: TRBV27
d_call: TRBD1
clone_size: .
cdr3_aa: CASSATGVAGELFF
cdr3_nt: TGTGCCAGCAGTGCCACAGGGGTGGCCGGGGAGCTGTTTTTT

j_call: TRBJ2-3
v_call: TRBV30
d_call: TRBD1
clone_size: .
cdr3_aa: CAWSTGVGWDTQYF
cdr3_nt: TGTGCCTGGAGTACAGGGGTCGGGTGGGATACGCAGTATTTT

j_call: TRBJ2-2
v_call: TRBV5-1
d_call: TRBD2
clone_size: .
cdr3_aa: CASSLEILAGETGELFF
cdr3_nt: TGCGCCAGCAGCTTGGAGATTCTAGCGGGTGAAACCGGGGAGCTGTTTTTT

j_call: TRBJ1-2
v_call: TRBV30
d_call: .
clone_size: few
cdr3_aa: CAWTPVGGVYGYTF
cdr3_nt: TGTGCCTGGACTCCCGTGGGGGGCGTCTATGGCTACACCTTC

j_call: TRBJ1-2
v_call: TRBV7-9
d_call: TRBD1
clone_size: few
cdr3_aa: CASTRTGDPFF
cdr3_nt: TGTGCCAGCACCAGGACAGGAGACCCCTTCTTC

j_call: TRBJ2-3
v_call: TRBV11-2
d_call: .
clone_size: few
cdr3_aa: CASSSFPMGDTSTDTQYF
cdr3_nt: TGTGCCAGCAGCTCTTTCCCTATGGGTGATACTAGCACAGATACGCAGTATTTT

j_call: TRBJ2-3
v_call: TRBV27
d_call: .
clone_size: .
cdr3_aa: CASSPGPKATDTQYF
cdr3_nt: TGTGCCAGCAGTCCGGGTCCTAAAGCCACAGATACGCAGTATTTT

j_call: TRBJ1-4
v_call: TRBV12-3/TRBV12-4
d_call: .
clone_size: many
cdr3_aa: CASRSDLATNEKLFF
cdr3_nt: TGTGCCAGCAGATCGGACCTTGCAACTAATGAAAAACTGTTTTTT

j_call: TRBJ2-1
v_call: TRBV7-9
d_call: .
clone_size: .
cdr3_aa: CASSHGSLSDEQFF
cdr3_nt: TGTGCCAGCAGCCACGGGTCTCTCAGCGATGAGCAGTTCTTC

j_call: TRBJ2-6
v_call: TRBV12-3/TRBV12-4
d_call: TRBD2
clone_size: many
cdr3_aa: CASSSGTSSSGANVLTF
cdr3_nt: TGTGCCAGCAGCTCCGGGACTAGTTCGTCTGGGGCCAACGTCCTGACTTTC